What follows is one T cell receptor (beta chain) and its context. The entry originates in a study of blood T cell repertoires in COVID-19. About the research overall: The United States, Italy and Spain provided the acute and convalescent COVID-19 samples.

The protocol was immunoSEQ multiplex PCR, while the TCRdb copy is restricted to in-frame clones and leaves out a portion. Counted here are under 200,000 clones, roughly four fifths occurring once; the ten biggest clones make up around 15%. Per the germline V gene, CDR1 is SGHRS and CDR2 is YFSETQ. This CDR3 spans 15 amino acids. Between the trimmed V and J ends, which lost 2 bases and 5 bases, there was a span of 15 bases. This chain uses TRBV5-1 with TRBJ2-3; the D gene is possibly TRBD2 (5 bases). The sample comprised peripheral blood. This TCR came from a man aged 25 to 45 with active or convalescent COVID-19. CDR3 amino acids: CASSFQRFPEDTQYF. CDR3 sequence (DNA): TGCGCCAGCAGCTTCCAGCGGTTCCCGGAAGATACGCAGTATTTT.